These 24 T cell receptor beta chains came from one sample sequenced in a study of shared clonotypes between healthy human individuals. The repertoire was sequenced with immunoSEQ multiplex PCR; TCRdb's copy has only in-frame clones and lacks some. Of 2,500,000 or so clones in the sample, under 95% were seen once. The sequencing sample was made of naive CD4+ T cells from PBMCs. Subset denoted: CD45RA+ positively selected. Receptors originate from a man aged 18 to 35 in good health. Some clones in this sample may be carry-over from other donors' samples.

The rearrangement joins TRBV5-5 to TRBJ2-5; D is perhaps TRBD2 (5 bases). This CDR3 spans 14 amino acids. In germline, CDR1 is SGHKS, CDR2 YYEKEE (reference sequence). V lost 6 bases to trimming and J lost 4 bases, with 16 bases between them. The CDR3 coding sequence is TGTGCCAGCACCACCCCCGGGGTGGCAGAGACCCAGTACTTC. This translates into CASTTPGVAETQYF.

CDR3 sequence reads: CASSQGNRGRSTGELFF. The CDR3 DNA follows: TGCGCCAGCAGCCAAGGTAACAGGGGGCGTAGCACCGGGGAGCTGTTTTTT. The chain combines TRBV4-1 with TRBJ2-2; 9 positions match TRBD1. The CDR3 totals 17 residues. Germline loops: CDR1 MGHRA, CDR2 YSYEKL. V lost 1 base to trimming and J lost 4 bases; unmatched junction nucleotides: 7.

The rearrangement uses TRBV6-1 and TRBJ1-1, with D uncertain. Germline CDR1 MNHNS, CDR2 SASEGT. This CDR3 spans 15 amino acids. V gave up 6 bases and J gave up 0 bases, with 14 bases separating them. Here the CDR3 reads CASSVGPRMNTEAFF. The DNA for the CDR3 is TGTGCCAGCAGCGTCGGACCGAGAATGAACACTGAAGCTTTCTTT.

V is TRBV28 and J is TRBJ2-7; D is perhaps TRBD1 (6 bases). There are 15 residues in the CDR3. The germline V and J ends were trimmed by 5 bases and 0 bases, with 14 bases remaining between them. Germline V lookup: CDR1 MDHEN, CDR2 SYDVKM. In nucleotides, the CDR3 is TGTGCCAGCAGTAACTTGACAGGCTACTCCTACGAGCAGTACTTC. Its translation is CASSNLTGYSYEQYF.

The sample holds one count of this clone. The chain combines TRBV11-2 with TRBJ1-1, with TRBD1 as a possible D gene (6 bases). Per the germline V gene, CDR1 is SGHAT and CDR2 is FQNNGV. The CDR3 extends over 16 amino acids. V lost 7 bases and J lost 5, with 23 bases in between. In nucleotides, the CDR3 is TGTGCCAGCACCAGCCCGCGGGCAGGGGTCGGGACTGAAGCTTTCTTT. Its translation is CASTSPRAGVGTEAFF.

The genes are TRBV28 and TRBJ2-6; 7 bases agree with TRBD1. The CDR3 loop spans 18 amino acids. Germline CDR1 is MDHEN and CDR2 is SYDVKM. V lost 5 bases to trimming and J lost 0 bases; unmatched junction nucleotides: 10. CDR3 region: CASSPEQGSISGANVLTF. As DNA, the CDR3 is TGTGCCAGCAGTCCGGAACAGGGGTCCATCTCTGGGGCCAACGTCCTGACTTTC.

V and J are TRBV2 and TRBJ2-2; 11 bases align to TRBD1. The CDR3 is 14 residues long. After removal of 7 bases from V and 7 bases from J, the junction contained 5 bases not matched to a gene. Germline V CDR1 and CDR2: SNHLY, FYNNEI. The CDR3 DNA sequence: TGTGCCAGCACCAGGGACAGGGGGGACGGGGAGCTGTTTTTT. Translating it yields CASTRDRGDGELFF.

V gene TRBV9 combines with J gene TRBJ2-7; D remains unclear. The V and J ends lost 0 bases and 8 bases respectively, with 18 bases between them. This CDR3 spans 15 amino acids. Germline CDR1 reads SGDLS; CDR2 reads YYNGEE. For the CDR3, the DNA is TGTGCCAGCAGCGTAGATCCGGCAGGCCTGAGAAAGCAGTACTTC. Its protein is CASSVDPAGLRKQYF. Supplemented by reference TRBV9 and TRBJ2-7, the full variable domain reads DSGVTQTPKHLITATGQRVTLRCSPRSGDLSVYWYQQSLDQGLQFLIQYYNGEERAKGNILERFSAQQFPDLHSELNLSSLELGDSALYFCASSVDPAGLRKQYFGPGTRLTVT.

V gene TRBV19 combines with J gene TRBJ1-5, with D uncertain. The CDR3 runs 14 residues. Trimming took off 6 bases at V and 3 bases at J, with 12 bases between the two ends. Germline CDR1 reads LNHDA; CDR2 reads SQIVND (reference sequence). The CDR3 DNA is TGTGCCAGTAGACGAGTACAGACCAATCAGCCCCAGCATTTT. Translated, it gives CASRRVQTNQPQHF.

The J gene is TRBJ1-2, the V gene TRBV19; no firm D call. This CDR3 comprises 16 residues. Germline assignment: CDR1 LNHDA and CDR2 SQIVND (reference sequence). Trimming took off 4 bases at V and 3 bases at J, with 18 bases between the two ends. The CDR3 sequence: CASSTLTLIYDYGYTF. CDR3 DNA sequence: TGTGCCAGTAGTACCCTGACACTCATCTATGACTATGGCTACACCTTC. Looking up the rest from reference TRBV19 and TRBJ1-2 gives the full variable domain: DGGITQSPKYLFRKEGQNVTLSCEQNLNHDAMYWYRQDPGQGLRLIYYSQIVNDFQKGDIAEGYSVSREKKESFPLTVTSAQKNPTAFYLCASSTLTLIYDYGYTFGSGTRLTVV.

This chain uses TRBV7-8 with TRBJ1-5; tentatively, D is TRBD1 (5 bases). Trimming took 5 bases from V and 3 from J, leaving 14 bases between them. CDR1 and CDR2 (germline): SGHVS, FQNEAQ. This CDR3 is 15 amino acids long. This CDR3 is CASSPRDGYNQPQHF. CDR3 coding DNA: TGTGCCAGCAGCCCTAGGGACGGTTACAATCAGCCCCAGCATTTT.

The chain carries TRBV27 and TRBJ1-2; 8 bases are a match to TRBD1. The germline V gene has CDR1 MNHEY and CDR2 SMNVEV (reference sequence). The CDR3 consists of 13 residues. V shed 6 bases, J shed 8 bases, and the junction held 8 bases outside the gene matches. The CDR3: CASRRRQGYGYTF. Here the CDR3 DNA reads TGTGCCAGCAGGAGAAGACAGGGGTACGGCTACACCTTC.

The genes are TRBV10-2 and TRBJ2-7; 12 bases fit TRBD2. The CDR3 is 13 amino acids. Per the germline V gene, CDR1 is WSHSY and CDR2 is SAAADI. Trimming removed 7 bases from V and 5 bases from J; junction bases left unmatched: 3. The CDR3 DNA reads TGCGCCAGCATAGGGACTAGCGGGCACGAGCAGTACTTC. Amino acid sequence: CASIGTSGHEQYF.

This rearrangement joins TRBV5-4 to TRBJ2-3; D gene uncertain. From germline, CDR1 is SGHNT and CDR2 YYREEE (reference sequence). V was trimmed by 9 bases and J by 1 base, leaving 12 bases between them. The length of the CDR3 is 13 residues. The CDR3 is CATPRVGTDTQYF. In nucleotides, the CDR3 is TGTGCCACCCCTCGGGTGGGCACAGATACGCAGTATTTT.

CDR3 coding DNA: TGCGCCAGCAGTGAAACAGGGGATAAAAATGAGCAGTTCTTC. This codes for CASSETGDKNEQFF. The chain recombines TRBV10-1 with TRBJ2-1; the match to TRBD1 covers 7 bases. This CDR3 comprises 14 residues. Germline V gene sequence: CDR1 WNHNN, CDR2 SYGVQD (reference sequence). V gave up 3 bases and J gave up 7 bases; unmatched junction bases: 6.

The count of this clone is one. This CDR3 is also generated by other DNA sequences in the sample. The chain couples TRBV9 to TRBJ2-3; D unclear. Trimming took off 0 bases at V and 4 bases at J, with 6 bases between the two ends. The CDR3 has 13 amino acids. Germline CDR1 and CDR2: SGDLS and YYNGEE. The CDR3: CASSVVRADTQYF. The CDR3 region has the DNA TGTGCCAGCAGCGTAGTTCGGGCAGATACGCAGTATTTT. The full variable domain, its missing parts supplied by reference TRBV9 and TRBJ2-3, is DSGVTQTPKHLITATGQRVTLRCSPRSGDLSVYWYQQSLDQGLQFLIQYYNGEERAKGNILERFSAQQFPDLHSELNLSSLELGDSALYFCASSVVRADTQYFGPGTRLTVL.

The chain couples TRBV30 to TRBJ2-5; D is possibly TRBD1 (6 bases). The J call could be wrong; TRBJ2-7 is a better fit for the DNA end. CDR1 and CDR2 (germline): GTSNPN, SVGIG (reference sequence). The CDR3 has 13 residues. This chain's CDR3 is CAWSPFRGYEQYF. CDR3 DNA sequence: TGTGCCTGGAGTCCTTTCAGGGGATACGAGCAGTACTTC.

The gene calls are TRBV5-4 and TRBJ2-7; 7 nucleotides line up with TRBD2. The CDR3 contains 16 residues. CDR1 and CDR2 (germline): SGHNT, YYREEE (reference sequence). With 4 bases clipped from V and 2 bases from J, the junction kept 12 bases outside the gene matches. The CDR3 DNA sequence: TGTGCCAGCAGCGCTGACTCTGGCGGGACTACCTACGAGCAGTACTTC. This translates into CASSADSGGTTYEQYF. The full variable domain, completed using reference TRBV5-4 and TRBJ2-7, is ETGVTQSPTHLIKTRGQQVTLRCSSQSGHNTVSWYQQALGQGPQFIFQYYREEENGRGNFPPRFSGLQFPNYSSELNVNALELDDSALYLCASSADSGGTTYEQYFGPGTRLTVT.

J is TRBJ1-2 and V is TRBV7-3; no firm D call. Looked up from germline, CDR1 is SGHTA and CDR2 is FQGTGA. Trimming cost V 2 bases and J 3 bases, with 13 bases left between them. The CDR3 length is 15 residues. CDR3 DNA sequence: TGTGCCAGCAGCTTAGATTCCCAGGATCACTATGGCTACACCTTC. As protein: CASSLDSQDHYGYTF.

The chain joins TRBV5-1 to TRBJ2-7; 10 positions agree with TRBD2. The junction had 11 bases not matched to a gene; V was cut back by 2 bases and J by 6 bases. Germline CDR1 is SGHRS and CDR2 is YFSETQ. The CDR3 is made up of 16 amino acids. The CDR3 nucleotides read TGCGCCAGCAGCTTTAGCCTCCTAGCGGGAGAAGGCGAGCAGTACTTC. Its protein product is CASSFSLLAGEGEQYF.

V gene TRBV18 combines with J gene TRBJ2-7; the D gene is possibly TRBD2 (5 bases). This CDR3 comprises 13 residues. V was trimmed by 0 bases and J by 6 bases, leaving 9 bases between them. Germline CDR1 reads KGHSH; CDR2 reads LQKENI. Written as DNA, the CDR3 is TGTGCCAGCTCACCACCTACTAGTTTCGAGCAGTACTTC. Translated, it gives CASSPPTSFEQYF.

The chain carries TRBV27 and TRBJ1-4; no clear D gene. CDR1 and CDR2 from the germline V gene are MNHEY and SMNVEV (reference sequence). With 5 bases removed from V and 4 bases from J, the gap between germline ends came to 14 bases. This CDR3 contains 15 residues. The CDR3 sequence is CASSPAVDYNEKLFF. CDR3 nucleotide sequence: TGTGCCAGCAGTCCCGCGGTCGACTATAATGAAAAACTGTTTTTT.

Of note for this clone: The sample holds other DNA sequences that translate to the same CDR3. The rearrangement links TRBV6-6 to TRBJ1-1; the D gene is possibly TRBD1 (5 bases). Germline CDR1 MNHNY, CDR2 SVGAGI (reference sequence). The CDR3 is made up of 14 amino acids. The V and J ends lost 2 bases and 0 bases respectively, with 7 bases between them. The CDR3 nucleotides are TGTGCCAGCAGTTACGGGGGAGTGAACACTGAAGCTTTCTTT. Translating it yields CASSYGGVNTEAFF.

The CDR3 DNA reads TGTGCCAGCAGCGACGAGGGTTTGGGCACAGATACGCAGTATTTT. This sequence encodes CASSDEGLGTDTQYF. This chain uses TRBV2 with TRBJ2-3; tentative D call: TRBD2 (5 bases). The V gene's germline CDR1 is SNHLY and CDR2 FYNNEI. Between the trimmed V and J ends, which lost 6 bases and 1 base, there was a span of 14 bases. The length of the CDR3 is 15 residues.